The clone carrying this T cell receptor beta chain was recorded a few times. Its antigen is still unknown. Pools of viral peptides were used by the ViraFEST assay to expand antigen-specific CD4+ T cells ahead of sequencing. Culture proceeded for approximately 10 days, and CD4+ T cells were then isolated. Prior SARS-CoV-2 infection was absent in the vaccine recipients, as shown by negative nucleocapsid antibodies. The sample belongs to a study of vaccination effects on CD4 cells after COVID-19. Study results and limitations: Few convalescent patients were included, and no early post-infection timepoints were sampled. Substantial clonal contraction characterized both infection- and vaccine-induced clones late after vaccination.

The protocol was immunoSEQ multiplex PCR, while the TCRdb copy is restricted to in-frame clones and leaves out a portion. This table holds fewer than 25,000 clones, 60% to 80% found once. V was pared by 8 bases and J by 6 bases, with 9 bases of the junction left unmatched. CDR1 is LNHDA, CDR2 SQIVND, per germline (reference sequence). CDR3 size: 13 residues. This chain uses TRBV19 with TRBJ1-2; 7 nucleotides align to TRBD1. The sample in question was CD4+ T cells from PBMCs cultured with HCoV-NL63 spike peptides, obtained before COVID-19 vaccination. The clonotype was recovered from a human donor who received a COVID-19 vaccine. The CDR3 region is CASRSGGGHGYTF. The CDR3 nucleotides read TGTGCCAGTCGCTCTGGAGGGGGCCATGGCTACACCTTC.